Included here is one TCR beta chain sequence, with context. Antigen specificity is unknown. This sample is drawn from a study of PD-L1 blockade in urothelial cancer. Study-wide context: Analyzed time points were 3 weeks (second dose) and 6 weeks after therapy began.

This CDR3 comprises 16 residues. J was trimmed by 0 bases and V by 1 base; bases with no gene match: 3. Germline CDR1 SGHAT, CDR2 FQNNGV. Assay used: immunoSEQ multiplex PCR; TCRdb lists only in-frame clones, some missing. The table includes 50,000 or so clones, around 79% detected once. The time point denotes: pretreatment peripheral blood. Whole-study findings and limits: Those with durable benefit had larger increases in tumor-associated blood clones at 3 weeks.

The chain has TRBV11-2 and TRBJ1-3, with 7 bases lining up with TRBD1. The receptor's source is a man between 65 and 80 years old with urothelial cancer. The source was PBMCs, collected around atezolizumab (anti-PD-L1) treatment. DNA for the CDR3: TGTGCCAGCAGCTTAGGAACAGGGGACTCTGGAAACACCATATATTTT. Translated, it gives CASSLGTGDSGNTIYF.